The 6 T cell receptor beta chains below were found in one sample sequenced in a study of blood T cell repertoires in COVID-19. Data came from immunoSEQ multiplex PCR; TCRdb stores just in-frame clones and leaves some out. Altogether over 250,000 clones are present, around 82% being singletons, with the ten largest covering 9.4%. Sequenced: peripheral blood. These receptors all stem from a woman aged 50 to 65 who had recovered from COVID-19.

The gene calls are TRBV18 and TRBJ1-5; 10 nucleotides agree with TRBD1. CDR1 and CDR2 from the germline V gene are KGHSH and LQKENI. This CDR3 spans 14 amino acids. Losses at the gene ends were 4 bases for V and 6 bases for J; bases not matched to a gene: 3. CDR3 residues: CASSLGQGGQPQHF. CDR3 sequence (DNA): TGTGCCAGCTCACTCGGACAGGGGGGTCAGCCCCAGCATTTT.

The chain is built from TRBV7-3 and TRBJ2-7; TRBD2 aligns across 7 bases. The germline V gene has CDR1 SGHTA and CDR2 FQGTGA. The V and J ends lost 5 bases and 2 bases, in that order; junction bases with no gene match: 9. This CDR3 region has 15 residues. In nucleotides, the CDR3 is TGTGCCAGCAGCCCGGGGGGAGGGTCCCCCTACGAGCAGTACTTC. This sequence encodes CASSPGGGSPYEQYF.

V usage is TRBV5-4 and J usage is TRBJ2-2; 7 positions agree with TRBD2. The junction had 3 bases not matched to a gene; V was cut back by 4 bases and J by 3 bases. Germline V lookup: CDR1 SGHNT, CDR2 YYREEE (reference sequence). The CDR3 loop spans 14 amino acids. The CDR3 DNA reads TGTGCCAGCAGCGGGGACTATTACACCGGGGAGCTGTTTTTT. Its translation is CASSGDYYTGELFF.

V usage is TRBV11-2 and J usage is TRBJ1-5, with D possibly being TRBD1 (5 bases). V shed 5 bases and J shed 5 bases, with 10 bases lying between them. Germline CDR1 reads SGHAT; CDR2 reads FQNNGV. The CDR3 runs 13 residues. The CDR3 is CASSSDRHQPQHF. The DNA of the CDR3 is TGTGCCAGCAGCAGTGACAGACATCAGCCCCAGCATTTT. Based on the CDR3 plus reference TRBV11-2 and TRBJ1-5, the full variable domain is EAGVAQSPRYKIIEKRQSVAFWCNPISGHATLYWYQQILGQGPKLLIQFQNNGVVDDSQLPKDRFSAERLKGVDSTLKIQPAKLEDSAVYLCASSSDRHQPQHFGDGTRLSIL.

The chain has TRBV27 and TRBJ2-1; 12 bases map to TRBD1. The V segment lost 2 bases and the J segment 8 bases; nucleotides outside the gene matches: 4. The CDR3 loop spans 15 amino acids. CDR1 is MNHEY, CDR2 SMNVEV, per germline (reference sequence). The CDR3 here is CASSLEGQGAHEQFF. The CDR3 DNA reads as TGTGCCAGCAGTTTAGAGGGACAGGGGGCCCATGAGCAGTTCTTC.

V gene TRBV3-1 (or the pseudogene TRBV3-2) combines with J gene TRBJ2-1, with 8 bases lining up with TRBD2. CDR1 is LGHDT, CDR2 YNNKEL, per germline (reference sequence). Unmatched junction bases numbered 4, after V lost 4 bases and J lost 2 bases. The length of the CDR3 is 15 residues. CDR3 residues: CASSRRGGPYNEQFF. The CDR3 nucleotides read TGTGCCAGCAGCCGTCGGGGGGGGCCCTACAATGAGCAGTTCTTC.